This TCR beta chain was profiled in a study of cytomegalovirus exposure and HLA in healthy donors. Study-level information: Some 200 million T cells yielded some 100 million unique TCR beta sequences, as an earlier analysis found. Caucasian-associated ancestry cluster membership applied to about four fifths of 398 genotyped donors.

Of note for this clone: The antigen is unknown.

PCR involved 60 Vbeta and 13 Jbeta primers. The assay was immunoSEQ multiplex PCR, and TCRdb's table has in-frame clones only and misses some. Here the sample spans about 160,000 clones, 70% to 80% being singletons. Study results and caveats: Earlier findings revealed that most TCR beta V segments proved productive either about 90% or about 30% of the time.

The CDR3 is 15 residues long. The V gene's germline CDR1 is SGHRS and CDR2 YFSETQ. V lost 0 bases to trimming and J lost 1 base, with 10 bases between them. The origin of this receptor is a man over 45 in good health and CMV-seropositive. The sequenced sample was PBMCs. The rearrangement links TRBV5-1 to TRBJ1-2, with no clear D. The CDR3: CASSLAGDLNYGYTF. CDR3 DNA: TGCGCCAGCAGCTTGGCCGGGGATCTTAACTATGGCTACACCTTC.